Below are 22 T cell receptor beta chains sequenced from a single sample in a study of T-cell reconstitution after alpha-beta-depleted transplantation in children. Library preparation (for TCRbeta) was performed with unique molecular identifiers. TCRdb fed the PCR reads into MiXCR, producing one record per CDR3 protein. This table holds about 580,000 distinct CDR3 sequences, roughly 23% found once. Sequenced here: PBMCs, mostly from graft donor cells, sampled 360 days after TCRalphabeta/CD19-depleted stem cell transplant. The origin of the receptors is a boy younger than two who had a stem cell transplant for acute myeloid leukemia, so the T cells may come from the graft donor.

This clonotype came up a few times. V and J are TRBV29-1 and TRBJ2-1; 7 bases map to TRBD2. The CDR3 extends over 14 amino acids. Germline trimming cut 7 bases from V and 5 bases from J; bases unmatched to any gene: 11. CDR1 and CDR2 from the germline V gene are SQVTM and ANQGSEA. CDR3 DNA: TGCAGCGGGTCGGGCGGGGGACTGAACAATGAGCAGTTCTTC. This sequence encodes CSGSGGGLNNEQFF.

The chain couples TRBV20-1 to TRBJ2-3; 15 bases agree with TRBD2. Germline V gene data show CDR1 as DFQATT and CDR2 as SNEGSKA (reference sequence). The trim removed 4 bases at V and 4 bases at J, leaving 6 bases unmatched. The CDR3 runs 16 residues. Written as DNA, the CDR3 is TGCAGTGCTAAACCAGGACTAGCGGGGGGGGCAGATACGCAGTATTTT. The encoded protein is CSAKPGLAGGADTQYF.

CDR3 residues: CASSLQQGFQETQYF. The CDR3 bases are TGTGCCAGCAGCCTCCAACAGGGGTTCCAAGAGACCCAGTACTTC. This rearrangement joins TRBV5-5 to TRBJ2-5; 7 bases are a match to TRBD1. V was pared by 4 bases and J by 1 base, with 7 bases of the junction left unmatched. This CDR3 region has 15 residues. Germline V CDR1 and CDR2: SGHKS, YYEKEE (reference sequence).

This clonotype has only a few counts. The chain recombines TRBV4-2 with TRBJ2-7; 10 bases map to TRBD2. The V and J ends lost 0 bases and 4 bases, in that order; junction bases with no gene match: 3. The V gene's germline CDR1 is LGHNA and CDR2 YNFKEQ. The CDR3 runs to 15 residues. The CDR3 sequence is CASSQEAGGLYEQYV. CDR3 in DNA: TGTGCCAGCAGCCAAGAAGCGGGGGGGCTTTACGAGCAGTACGTC.

V usage is TRBV14 and J usage is TRBJ2-3, with D uncertain. The germline V and J ends were trimmed by 4 bases and 2 bases, with 13 bases remaining between them. Germline V gene sequence: CDR1 SGHDN, CDR2 FVKESK. The CDR3 totals 15 residues. In DNA, the CDR3 is TGTGCCAGCAGCCCCGGGCCGCGCCTCACAGATACGCAGTATTTT. Translated, it gives CASSPGPRLTDTQYF.

The gene calls are TRBV12-3 or TRBV12-4 and TRBJ1-2; D perhaps matches TRBD1 (6 bases). V was trimmed by 6 bases and J by 7 bases, leaving 21 bases between them. The CDR3 totals 15 residues. CDR3 DNA: TGTGCCAGCAGCCTTCGGGATGGGGGGCGCGGTGGCTACACCTTC. Amino acids: CASSLRDGGRGGYTF.

This clonotype was seen ten or more times. This chain uses TRBV20-1 with TRBJ2-3; D is uncertain. V lost 6 bases and J 2 bases, leaving 9 bases between the germline ends. Germline CDR1 and CDR2: DFQATT and SNEGSKA (reference sequence). The CDR3 is made up of 12 amino acids. The CDR3 region is CSAPSTTDTQYF. CDR3 DNA sequence: TGCAGTGCCCCCTCCACCACAGATACGCAGTATTTT.

This clonotype was counted ten times or more. The CDR3 region is CASSYSLPDTQYF. CDR3 nucleotide sequence: TGTGCCAGCAGTTACTCGCTACCAGATACGCAGTATTTT. The rearrangement joins TRBV6-5 to TRBJ2-3; D not resolved. This CDR3 comprises 13 residues. CDR1 and CDR2 (germline): MNHEY, SVGAGI. Trimming cost V 0 bases and J 4 bases, with 5 bases left between them.

The genes are TRBV20-1 and TRBJ2-2; the D is unclear. V was cut by 1 base and J by 2 bases, with 11 bases left in between. The CDR3 has 15 amino acids. Germline V gene data show CDR1 as DFQATT and CDR2 as SNEGSKA (reference sequence). The CDR3 region has the DNA TGCAGTGCTAGAGGAACACCCAGAAACACCGGGGAGCTGTTTTTT. Protein product: CSARGTPRNTGELFF.

The chain couples TRBV3-1 to TRBJ1-2, with D perhaps matching TRBD1 (6 bases). Per germline, CDR1 LGHDT and CDR2 YNNKEL (reference sequence). V lost 0 bases to trimming and J lost 1 base, with 18 bases between them. CDR3 length: 18 residues. The CDR3 nucleotides read TGTGCCAGCAGCCAAGATCGGGCTTTCAGGGGAAGTAACTATGGCTACACCTTC. Residues: CASSQDRAFRGSNYGYTF.

In its sample, this clonotype was seen many times. The gene calls are TRBV5-1 and TRBJ1-1; D remains unclear. The germline CDR1 and CDR2 sequences are SGHRS and YFSETQ. V was pared by 2 bases and J by 3 bases, with 8 bases between. This CDR3 has 13 residues. In nucleotides, the CDR3 is TGCGCCAGCAGCTTAGGCCTACACACTGAAGCTTTCTTT. Translation gives CASSLGLHTEAFF.

The gene calls are TRBV15 and TRBJ2-1, with D maybe TRBD2 (5 bases). Germline assignment: CDR1 LNHNV and CDR2 YYDKDF (reference sequence). The CDR3 consists of 16 residues. V was clipped by 1 base and J by 8 bases, with 18 bases between them. The chain's CDR3 is CATSRGGSLLGYEQFF. CDR3 coding DNA: TGTGCCACCAGCAGAGGAGGGTCGCTCCTGGGATATGAGCAGTTCTTC.

The chain has TRBV6-5 and TRBJ1-1; D gene uncertain. Germline V gives CDR1 MNHEY, CDR2 SVGAGI. The CDR3 loop spans 14 amino acids. V dropped 1 base and J dropped 1 base, with 7 bases sitting between them. The CDR3 DNA reads as TGTGCCAGCAGTTACTTAGCCGAGAACACTGAAGCTTTCTTT. Amino acid sequence: CASSYLAENTEAFF.

This clonotype was detected ten times or more. The rearrangement links TRBV10-3 to TRBJ1-5; 10 bases align to TRBD1. CDR3 length: 16 amino acids. The junction had 2 bases not matched to a gene; V was cut back by 0 bases and J by 3 bases. Germline V lookup: CDR1 ENHRY, CDR2 SYGVKD. The CDR3 DNA is TGTGCCATCAGTGAGTCGGGGACAGGGGTCAATCAGCCCCAGCATTTT. This codes for CAISESGTGVNQPQHF.

This clonotype was recorded at least ten times. V usage is TRBV12-3 or TRBV12-4 and J usage is TRBJ2-5; D not resolved. V lost 7 bases to trimming and J lost 1 base, with 13 bases between them. This CDR3 spans 14 amino acids. CDR3: CASTFSEVQETQYF. In DNA, the CDR3 is TGTGCCAGCACCTTTTCAGAGGTCCAAGAGACCCAGTACTTC.

The gene calls are TRBV20-1 and TRBJ2-1, with D uncertain. This CDR3 has 14 amino acids. V lost 1 base and J 8 bases, leaving 15 bases between the germline ends. Germline assignment: CDR1 DFQATT and CDR2 SNEGSKA (reference sequence). CDR3 region: CSARVNRVRYEQFF. In nucleotides, the CDR3 is TGCAGTGCTAGAGTTAATAGGGTGAGGTATGAGCAGTTCTTC.

V usage is TRBV20-1 and J usage is TRBJ2-7, with TRBD2 identical over 8 bases. From germline, CDR1 is DFQATT and CDR2 SNEGSKA (reference sequence). The CDR3 spans 15 residues. Losses at the gene ends were 3 bases for V and 0 bases for J; bases not matched to a gene: 7. CDR3 sequence reads: CSASSGGRYSYEQYF. CDR3 nucleotide sequence: TGCAGTGCTAGCAGCGGGGGCCGTTACTCCTACGAGCAGTACTTC.

This clonotype came up a few times. The rearrangement joins TRBV12-3 or TRBV12-4 to TRBJ2-7, with a tentative D call TRBD1 (6 bases). CDR3 length: 13 amino acids. V was trimmed by 3 bases and J by 7 bases, leaving 13 bases between them. This CDR3 is CASSFRTDGEQYV. The CDR3 region has the DNA TGTGCCAGCAGTTTCCGGACAGACGGAGAGCAGTACGTC.

The gene calls are TRBV20-1 and TRBJ2-1; maybe TRBD1 (6 bases). This CDR3 region has 15 residues. Germline assignment: CDR1 DFQATT and CDR2 SNEGSKA (reference sequence). The ends were cut back, 1 base at V and 8 bases at J, with 18 bases in the middle. CDR3 residues: CSARGPEQGFDEQFF. The CDR3 nucleotides are TGCAGTGCTAGAGGTCCCGAACAGGGTTTCGATGAGCAGTTCTTC.

V is TRBV20-1 and J is TRBJ2-1; D is possibly TRBD1 (6 bases). The CDR3 extends over 17 amino acids. CDR1 DFQATT and CDR2 SNEGSKA come from the germline V gene (reference sequence). V shed 2 bases and J shed 4 bases, with 21 bases lying between them. The CDR3 nucleotides are TGCAGTGCTAGAAGGGGGTTCACGCACTCGTTATACAATGAGCAGTTCTTC. It is translated as CSARRGFTHSLYNEQFF.

At least ten counts were recorded for this clonotype. One end of the junction varies from germline; a read error may be responsible. The chain combines TRBV13 with TRBJ2-3; TRBD1 matches 9 bases. This CDR3 is 17 amino acids long. CDR1 is PRHDT and CDR2 is FYEKMQ in the germline V gene (reference sequence). CDR3 in amino acids: CASSLGWDRDPTDTQYF. The DNA for the CDR3 is TGTGCCAGCAGCCTAGGGTGGGACAGGGACCCCACAGATACGCAGTATTTT.

CDR3 sequence: CASSFPTGKETQYF. CDR3 nucleotide sequence: TGTGCCAGCAGTTTCCCGACTGGAAAAGAGACCCAGTACTTC. The chain has TRBV12-3 or TRBV12-4 and TRBJ2-5; the D is unclear. V dropped 3 bases and J dropped 3 bases, with 11 bases sitting between them. The CDR3 loop spans 14 amino acids.